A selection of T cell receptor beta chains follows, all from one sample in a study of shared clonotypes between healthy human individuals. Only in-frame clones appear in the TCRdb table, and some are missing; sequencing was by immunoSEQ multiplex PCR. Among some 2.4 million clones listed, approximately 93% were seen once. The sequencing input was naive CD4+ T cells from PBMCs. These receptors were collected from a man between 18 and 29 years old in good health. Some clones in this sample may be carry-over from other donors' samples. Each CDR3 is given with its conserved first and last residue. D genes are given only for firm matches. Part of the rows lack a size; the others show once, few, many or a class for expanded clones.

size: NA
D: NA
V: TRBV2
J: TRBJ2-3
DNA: TGTGCCAGCAGTGATTTGTCCCTAGGTCCAGATACGCAGTATTTT
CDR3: CASSDLSLGPDTQYF

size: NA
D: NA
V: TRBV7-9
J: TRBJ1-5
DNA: TGTGCCAGCAGCTTACATCAAGGTTTCGATCAGCCCCAGCATTTT
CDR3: CASSLHQGFDQPQHF

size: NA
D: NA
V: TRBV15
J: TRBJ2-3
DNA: TGTGCCACCAGCAGAGACCTTCTGTATACGCAGTATTTT
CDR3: CATSRDLLYTQYF

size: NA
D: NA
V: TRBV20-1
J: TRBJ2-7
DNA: TGCAGCGCCCCTTGGGGCCGCGAGCAGTACTTC
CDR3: CSAPWGREQYF

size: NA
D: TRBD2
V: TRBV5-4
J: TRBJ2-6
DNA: TGTGCCAGCAGCCGCGGGGGTTCCTCTGGGGCCAACGTCCTGACTTTC
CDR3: CASSRGGSSGANVLTF

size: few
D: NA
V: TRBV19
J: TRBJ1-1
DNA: TGTGCCAGTAGCACTATACGGGGGACTGAAGCTTTCTTT
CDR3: CASSTIRGTEAFF

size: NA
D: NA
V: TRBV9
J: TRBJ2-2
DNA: TGTGCCAGCACCCGAGAGCCGGTGAACACCGGGGAGCTGTTTTTT
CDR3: CASTREPVNTGELFF

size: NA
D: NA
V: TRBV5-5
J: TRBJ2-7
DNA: TGTGCCAGCAGCTTGGGCGTCACCTCCTACGAGCAGTACTTC
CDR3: CASSLGVTSYEQYF

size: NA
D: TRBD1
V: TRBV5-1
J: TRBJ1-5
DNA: TGCGCCAGCAGCGTGGGACAGGAGAATCAGCCCCAGCATTTT
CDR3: CASSVGQENQPQHF

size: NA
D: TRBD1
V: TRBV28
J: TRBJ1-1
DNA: TGTGCCAGCAGATCCCCCCCTGGGACAGGGAGGGGGATTCACACTGAAGCTTTCTTT
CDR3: CASRSPPGTGRGIHTEAFF

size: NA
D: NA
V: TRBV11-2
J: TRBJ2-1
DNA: TGTGCCAGCAGCGTTGTAGGGTCTGAGCAGTTCTTC
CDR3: CASSVVGSEQFF

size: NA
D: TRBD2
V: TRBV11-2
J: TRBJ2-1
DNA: TGTGCCAGCAGCTTAGTTACGGGAGGGCCGGGTAATGAGCAGTTCTTC
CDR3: CASSLVTGGPGNEQFF

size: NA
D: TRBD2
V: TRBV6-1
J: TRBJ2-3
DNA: TGTGCCAGCCGACTAGCGGGCACAGATACGCAGTATTTT
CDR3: CASRLAGTDTQYF

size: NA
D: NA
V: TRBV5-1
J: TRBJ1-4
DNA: TGCGCCAGCAGCTTGGCCTGGACCGGAGCAACTAATGAAAAACTGTTTTTT
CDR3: CASSLAWTGATNEKLFF

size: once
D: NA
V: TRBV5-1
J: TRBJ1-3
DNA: TGCGCCAGCAGCTTGGCGGGGGGCTCTGGAAACACCATATATTTT
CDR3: CASSLAGGSGNTIYF

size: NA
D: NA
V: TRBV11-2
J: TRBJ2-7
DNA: TGTGCCAGCAGCCCTGCTTCCTACGAGCAGTACTTC
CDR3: CASSPASYEQYF

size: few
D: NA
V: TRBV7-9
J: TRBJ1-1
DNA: TGTGCCAGCAGCTCACGAGGGGAGGGGCTTCGCGCGGTGGGAACTGAAGCTTTCTTT
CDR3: CASSSRGEGLRAVGTEAFF

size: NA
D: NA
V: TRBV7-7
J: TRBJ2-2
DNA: TGTGCCAGCAGCCCAACGAACACCGGGGAGCTGTTTTTT
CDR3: CASSPTNTGELFF

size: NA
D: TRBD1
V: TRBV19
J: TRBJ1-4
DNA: TGTGCCAGTAGTGCGACAGGGGGTTCTAATGAAAAACTGTTTTTT
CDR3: CASSATGGSNEKLFF

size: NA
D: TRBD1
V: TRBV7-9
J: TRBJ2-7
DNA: TGTGCCAGCAGCTGGTCTTCAAAGGGGGCAAGATACGAGCAGTACTTC
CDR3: CASSWSSKGARYEQYF

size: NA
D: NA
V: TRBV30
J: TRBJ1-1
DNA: TGTGCCTGGCAAAAATGGGGCGGGGGAGCTTTCTTT
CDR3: CAWQKWGGGAFF

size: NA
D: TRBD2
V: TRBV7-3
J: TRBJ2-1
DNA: TGTGCCAGCAGCTCATCCGGGACTAGCCGCAAGAATGAGCAGTTCTTC
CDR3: CASSSSGTSRKNEQFF

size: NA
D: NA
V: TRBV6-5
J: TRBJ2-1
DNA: TGTGCCAGCCGACTGGGGACCTACAATGAGCAGTTCTTC
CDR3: CASRLGTYNEQFF

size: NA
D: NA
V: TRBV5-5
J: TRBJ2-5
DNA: TGTGCCAGCAGCTATTTCCGGGACACCCTTGGGGAGACCCAGTACTTC
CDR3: CASSYFRDTLGETQYF

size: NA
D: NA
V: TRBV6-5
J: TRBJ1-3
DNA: TGTGCCAGCGCCAGGGGAGATGGAAACACCATATATTTT
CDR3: CASARGDGNTIYF

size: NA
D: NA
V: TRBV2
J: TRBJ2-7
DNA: TGTGCCAGCAGTGTCCGGGACGGACCCTACGAGCAGTACTTC
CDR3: CASSVRDGPYEQYF

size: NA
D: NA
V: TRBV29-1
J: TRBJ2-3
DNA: TGCAGCGCCTCCGGGAGCCCTAGCACAGATACGCAGTATTTT
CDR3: CSASGSPSTDTQYF

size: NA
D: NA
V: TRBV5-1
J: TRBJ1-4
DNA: TGCGCCAGCAGCTTGGCCGGGGGAGTCGCTGAAAAACTGTTTTTT
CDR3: CASSLAGGVAEKLFF

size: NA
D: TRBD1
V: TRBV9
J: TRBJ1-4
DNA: TGTGCCAGCAGCGCCCGACAGGGCACTAATGAAAAACTGTTTTTT
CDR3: CASSARQGTNEKLFF

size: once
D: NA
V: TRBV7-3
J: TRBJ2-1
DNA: TGTGCCAGCAGCGCCGGACTCCTCAATGAGCAGTTCTTC
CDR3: CASSAGLLNEQFF

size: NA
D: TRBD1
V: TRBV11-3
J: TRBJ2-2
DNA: TGTGCCAGCAGCCCGGGACAGGGGGAGAACACCGGGGAGCTGTTTTTT
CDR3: CASSPGQGENTGELFF

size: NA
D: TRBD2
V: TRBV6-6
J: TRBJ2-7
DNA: TGTGCCAGCACCTATGGGACTAGCGGGGCCTACGAGCAGTACTTC
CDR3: CASTYGTSGAYEQYF

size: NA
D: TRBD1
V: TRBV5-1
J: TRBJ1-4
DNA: TGCGCCAGCAGCATGACAGGGTCTAATGAAAAACTGTTTTTT
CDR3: CASSMTGSNEKLFF

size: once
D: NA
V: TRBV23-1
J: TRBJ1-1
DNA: TGCGCCAGCAGTCAATCGAAAGGGGGAAGTTGGGCTTTCTTT
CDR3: CASSQSKGGSWAFF

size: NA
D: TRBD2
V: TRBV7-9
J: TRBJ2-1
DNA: TGTGCCAGCAGAAGACGGGCGGGAGTGCCGCTTCGAGATGAGCAGTTCTTC
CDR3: CASRRRAGVPLRDEQFF